This passage covers 14 T cell receptor beta chains from one sample sequenced in a study of naive and memory T cell subsets. An equimolar mix of two oligonucleotides served as the beta constant-region primer for TRBC1 and TRBC2. MiXCR was run by TCRdb on the UMI-ligation and nested PCR reads, yielding one entry per CDR3 protein. The sample lists 75,000 to 85,000 distinct CDR3 sequences; under 15% were seen once. Sequencing used central memory CD4+ T cells from blood. The receptors were sampled from a human donor in good health.

In this sample, this clonotype turned up a few times. V and J are TRBV29-1 and TRBJ2-1; perhaps TRBD1 as D (5 bases). The CDR3 contains 15 residues. The V and J ends lost 1 base and 8 bases respectively, with 18 bases between them. CDR1 is SQVTM and CDR2 is ANQGSEA in the germline V gene. The CDR3 nucleotides read TGCAGCGTTGAAGGCACAGGTGGGGCGAATTATGAGCAGTTCTTC. It is translated as CSVEGTGGANYEQFF.

Remarks on this clonotype: A read error may be the cause here, since a much bigger clone is one base away. CDR3 nucleotide sequence: TGTGCCAGCAGCTTATCGGGAGCGGCTAGCAGCACAGATACGCAGTATTTT. Its translation: CASSLSGAASSTDTQYF. V gene TRBV7-3 combines with J gene TRBJ2-3, with a tentative D call TRBD2 (6 bases). The V gene's germline CDR1 is SGHTA and CDR2 FQGTGA. Trimming pared 2 bases from V and 0 bases from J, leaving 15 bases between. The CDR3 length is 17 residues.

This clonotype was counted only a few times. The chain combines TRBV28 with TRBJ2-7; unclear D gene. Per the germline V gene, CDR1 is MDHEN and CDR2 is SYDVKM. This CDR3 contains 14 residues. The V end lost 3 bases, the J end lost 2 bases, and 11 bases lay between the germline ends. The CDR3 is CASSLFGPTYEQYF. CDR3 nucleotide sequence: TGTGCCAGCAGTTTGTTCGGACCCACCTACGAGCAGTACTTC.

This chain connects TRBV14 to TRBJ1-2; TRBD1 might be the D (6 bases). Germline-derived CDR1 and CDR2 are SGHDN and FVKESK. Trimming shortened V by 4 bases and J by 3 bases, and 15 bases separated the two germline ends. The CDR3 consists of 15 residues. In nucleotides, the CDR3 is TGTGCCAGCAGCCCCGAAACAGGGTTTGACTATGGCTACACCTTC. Translating it yields CASSPETGFDYGYTF. The complete variable domain, with remaining parts taken from reference TRBV14 and TRBJ1-2, reads EAGVTQFPSHSVIEKGQTVTLRCDPISGHDNLYWYRRVMGKEIKFLLHFVKESKQDESGMPNNRFLAERTGGTYSTLKVQPAELEDSGVYFCASSPETGFDYGYTFGSGTRLTVV.

This clonotype was seen at least ten times. The chain recombines TRBV6-2 or TRBV6-3 with TRBJ1-1; possibly TRBD1 for D (6 bases). The CDR3 runs 16 residues. Trimming left V 2 bases short and J 4 bases short, with 17 bases between. From germline, CDR1 is MNHEY and CDR2 SVGEGT. The CDR3 nucleotides read TGTGCCAGCAGTTACGTCATCGGGGGGCCGTTCACTGAAGCTTTCTTT. Protein: CASSYVIGGPFTEAFF.

This clonotype appeared a few times. CDR3 coding DNA: TGCAGCACCGAACTCCCTTGGTCAGGGTTCAATGAGCAGTTCTTC. Amino acids: CSTELPWSGFNEQFF. This chain links TRBV29-1 with TRBJ2-1; weak D call: TRBD1 (5 bases). Per germline, CDR1 SQVTM and CDR2 ANQGSEA. The CDR3 runs 15 residues. V gave up 8 bases and J gave up 6 bases, with 23 bases separating them.

This clonotype was recorded at least ten times. The chain combines TRBV20-1 with TRBJ2-5, with 9 bases that match TRBD2. The CDR3 extends over 15 amino acids. Germline CDR1 reads DFQATT; CDR2 reads SNEGSKA (reference sequence). Trimming removed 3 bases from V and 4 bases from J; junction bases left unmatched: 9. CDR3: CSASEGLAGRETQYF. CDR3 nucleotide sequence: TGCAGTGCTAGTGAGGGGCTAGCGGGAAGAGAGACCCAGTACTTC.

This chain connects TRBV11-3 to TRBJ2-3; possibly TRBD2 for D (6 bases). The CDR3 is 14 residues long. Deletions cut 3 bases from V and 5 bases from J, with 12 bases between. In germline, CDR1 is SGHNT, CDR2 YENEEA. The CDR3 protein is CASSFLEEGDTQYF. The CDR3 nucleotides are TGTGCCAGCAGCTTTCTGGAGGAGGGAGATACGCAGTATTTT.

In its sample, this clonotype was seen once. This chain joins TRBV2 and TRBJ2-5; unclear D gene. This CDR3 spans 11 amino acids. CDR1 is SNHLY and CDR2 is FYNNEI in the germline V gene. V was clipped by 10 bases and J by 2 bases, with 8 bases between them. CDR3 residues: CATQDQETQYF. The CDR3 bases are TGTGCCACCCAGGATCAAGAGACCCAGTACTTC.

In its sample, this clonotype was seen many times. V is TRBV9 and J is TRBJ1-1; D perhaps matches TRBD1 (6 bases). This CDR3 is 13 amino acids long. Trimming shortened V by 2 bases and J by 6 bases, and 11 bases separated the two germline ends. Germline CDR1 SGDLS, CDR2 YYNGEE. The CDR3 reads CASSVTTGSEAFF. The CDR3, as DNA: TGTGCCAGCAGCGTTACGACAGGCTCTGAAGCTTTCTTT.

The chain has TRBV2 and TRBJ2-7; 7 bases line up with TRBD1. Trimming cost V 2 bases and J 1 base; bases outside gene matches: 5. This CDR3 is 15 amino acids long. Looked up from germline, CDR1 is SNHLY and CDR2 is FYNNEI. Here the CDR3 reads CASSESGRGSYEQYF. In nucleotides, the CDR3 is TGTGCCAGCAGTGAATCCGGCAGGGGGTCCTACGAGCAGTACTTC.

This clonotype was seen a few times. This sequence joins TRBV6-1 and TRBJ1-2; possible D gene TRBD1, 6 bases. Trimming removed 7 bases from V and 2 bases from J, with 14 bases in between. Germline CDR1 MNHNS, CDR2 SASEGT. This CDR3 region has 14 residues. In nucleotides, the CDR3 is TGTGCCAGCAACTTAGGACAGAACAACTATGGCTACACCTTC. It codes for CASNLGQNNYGYTF.

This chain uses TRBV7-9 with TRBJ2-1; 13 positions agree with TRBD2. V trimming: 2 bases; J trimming: 7 bases; junction bases outside the gene matches: 11. This CDR3 has 18 residues. Germline lookup yields CDR1 SEHNR and CDR2 FQNEAQ (reference sequence). CDR3 sequence: CASSLPFRTSGSRNEQFF. In nucleotides, the CDR3 is TGTGCCAGCAGCTTACCGTTCAGGACTAGCGGGAGTCGGAATGAGCAGTTCTTC.

This clonotype occurred a few times. This chain uses TRBV30 with TRBJ2-1; D not certain. Trimming removed 2 bases from V and 5 bases from J, with 13 bases in between. This CDR3 is 14 amino acids long. The germline gives CDR1 GTSNPN, CDR2 SVGIG (reference sequence). CDR3 DNA: TGTGCCTGGAGTACTAACCCCTCTAACAATGAGCAGTTCTTC. Translated: CAWSTNPSNNEQFF.